This TCR beta chain was sequenced for a study of OX40 agonist ivuxolimab in advanced cancers. This CDR3 has 15 residues. V shed 5 bases and J 4 bases; nucleotides not matched to a gene: 8. Germline V gives CDR1 SGHVS, CDR2 FNYEAQ. The table came from immunoSEQ multiplex PCR; TCRdb's copy has only in-frame clones and leaves some out. The data contain 90,000 to 120,000 clones, around 93% of them singletons. The TCR comes from an adult with an advanced solid tumor such as melanoma, head and neck, liver or kidney cancer. The chain uses TRBV7-6 and TRBJ1-2; 9 bases are a match to TRBD1. This specimen was CD4+ or CD8+ T cells sorted from blood, taken in a trial of the OX40 agonist ivuxolimab. The DNA of the CDR3 is TGTGCCAGCAGCCCTGGACAGGGGCGGACCTATGGCTACACCTTC. It codes for CASSPGQGRTYGYTF.